The 10 T cell receptor beta chains in this list originate from one sample, sequenced in a study of response to subunit inactivated influenza vaccine. MiXCR, applied by TCRdb to the RT-PCR reads, yields one record per CDR3 protein. The data hold 610,000 or so distinct CDR3 sequences, with 14% observed a single time. The input for sequencing was PBMCs from blood, taken roughly 13 days after vaccination. These receptor sequences come from a man between 45 and 60 years old who received an inactivated influenza vaccine.

This clonotype was counted a few times. J is TRBJ2-2 and V is TRBV4-2, with TRBD2 identical over 7 bases. The ends lost 4 bases at V and 1 base at J; junction bases unmatched: 12. This CDR3 is built from 18 residues. Germline V CDR1 and CDR2: LGHNA, YNFKEQ. Written as DNA, the CDR3 is TGTGCCAGCAGCCCGCGGTCCATCCGGGGGGTGAACACCGGGGAGCTGTTTTTT. Translation: CASSPRSIRGVNTGELFF.

The V and J genes are TRBV5-1 and TRBJ1-1, with a weak D call TRBD1 (5 bases). Germline assignment: CDR1 SGHRS and CDR2 YFSETQ. V was trimmed by 0 bases and J by 4 bases, leaving 10 bases between them. The CDR3 is made up of 14 amino acids. In DNA, the CDR3 is TGCGCCAGCAGCTTGGCCGCAGGGATCACTGAAGCTTTCTTT. Protein sequence: CASSLAAGITEAFF.

This clonotype was observed a few times. V and J are TRBV5-1 and TRBJ2-3; 16 bases match TRBD2. CDR1 is SGHRS and CDR2 is YFSETQ in the germline V gene. The J segment lost 2 bases and the V segment lost 4 bases, leaving 4 bases of the junction unmatched. The CDR3 has 17 residues. The CDR3: CASSIGTSGRVTDTQYF. CDR3 sequence (DNA): TGCGCCAGCAGCATTGGGACTAGCGGGAGGGTCACAGATACGCAGTATTTT.

This clonotype was seen only a few times. The CDR3 sequence is CASSKRGGPRGEAFF. DNA of the CDR3: TGTGCCAGCAGCAAACGGGGGGGACCTCGAGGTGAAGCTTTCTTT. This chain joins TRBV21-1 and TRBJ1-1. TRBV21-1 is designated a pseudogene. The CDR3 spans 15 residues.

This clonotype has a handful of counts. The chain recombines TRBV20-1 with TRBJ1-3; D may be TRBD1 (5 bases). V lost 5 bases and J lost 16, with 15 bases in between. The CDR3 consists of 10 residues. Germline CDR1 DFQATT, CDR2 SNEGSKA (reference sequence). This CDR3 reads CSALRDRCYF. The CDR3 nucleotides are TGCAGTGCTCTCCGGGACCGCTGCTATTTT.

As regards this clonotype: The junction departs from the called germline gene at one end, perhaps through a read error. V usage is TRBV12-3 or TRBV12-4 and J usage is TRBJ2-5; tentatively, D is TRBD2 (5 bases). The CDR3 is 15 amino acids. Here the CDR3 reads CASCFLGVGQETQYF. DNA of the CDR3: TGTGCCAGCTGTTTCCTGGGAGTGGGGCAAGAGACCCAGTACTTC.

The V and J genes are TRBV20-1 and TRBJ2-2; D not certain. There are 12 residues in the CDR3. CDR1 is DFQATT, CDR2 SNEGSKA, per germline (reference sequence). The V end lost 2 bases, the J end lost 6 bases, and 7 bases lay between the germline ends. The CDR3 region is CSARPGPGELFF. The CDR3 coding sequence is TGCAGTGCTAGACCCGGGCCCGGGGAGCTGTTTTTT.

This clonotype came up many times. The chain uses TRBV12-3 or TRBV12-4 and TRBJ1-1; the D is unclear. Between the trimmed V and J ends, which lost 5 bases and 0 bases, there was a span of 10 bases. The CDR3 totals 14 residues. For the CDR3, the DNA is TGTGCCAGCAGTCTAAACGCCATGAACACTGAAGCTTTCTTT. It translates to CASSLNAMNTEAFF.

The J gene is TRBJ2-7, the V gene TRBV7-2; the match to TRBD1 covers 9 bases. The ends lost 4 bases at V and 3 bases at J; junction bases unmatched: 7. There are 15 residues in the CDR3. The germline V gene encodes CDR1 SGHTA and CDR2 FQGNSA. The CDR3 DNA follows: TGTGCCAGCAGCTACCCCCAGGACAGGGGCTACGAGCAGTACTTC. It translates to CASSYPQDRGYEQYF.

This clonotype was recorded only once. The chain has TRBV20-1 and TRBJ2-7; 9 nucleotides line up with TRBD1. This CDR3 region has 14 residues. Unmatched junction bases numbered 6, after V lost 0 bases and J lost 6 bases. Germline V CDR1 and CDR2: DFQATT, SNEGSKA (reference sequence). CDR3 in amino acids: CSAREGQGMGEQYF. CDR3 DNA sequence: TGCAGTGCTAGAGAGGGACAGGGAATGGGCGAGCAGTACTTC.